This T cell receptor beta chain originates from a study of CD8 T cells in ankylosing spondylitis (dated by TCRdb to about 2017). Broadly, across the study: The study profiled T cell receptor beta repertoires in healthy donors and ankylosing spondylitis patients to find disease-linked TCR variants. The whole study cohort included some 100 healthy donors and roughly 24 ankylosing spondylitis patients. Samples of peripheral blood were taken, and for ankylosing spondylitis patients, synovial fluid was collected as well.

Data came from an Illumina HiSeq 2500. Quantitative 5'-RACE with molecular barcodes was used to prepare TCR beta libraries. The authors processed their data as follows. Disease-linked TCR variants were identified with a new computational method built on a probabilistic model of VDJ rearrangement. The public reads were reanalyzed by TCRdb: fastp trimming at Q25, MiXCR alignment, in-frame beta chains only. Records with the same CDR3 protein are collapsed into one entry carrying the most frequent genes and DNA. The V and J calls here are based on TCRdb, not the publication. Present in this sample are around 770,000 distinct CDR3 sequences, roughly 10% of which were seen just once. Under 0.6% of the sample belongs to the ten largest clones. This clonotype showed up many times. Its antigen remains undetermined. No base quality values were provided; no much bigger clone lies one nucleotide off. Results the study describes overall, beyond this receptor: A TCR beta motif of fewer than 10 highly homologous amino acid variants appeared characteristic of blood from ankylosing spondylitis patients. In peripheral blood, the disease-linked clones were found at relatively low frequencies and had a CD8+ phenotype. Some motif variants were previously reported in synovial fluid and blood of reactive arthritis patients, suggesting common disease-initiation mechanisms. The disease-linked clones were reported as significantly enriched in matched synovial fluid samples from ankylosing spondylitis patients.

CDR1 and CDR2, looked up from the germline V gene (reference sequence), are DFQATT and SNEGSKA. V is clipped by 2 bases and J by 0 bases, and the sequence between their germline boundaries is 6 bases long. The CDR3 measures 13 amino acids from cysteine to phenylalanine. The only DNA kept is the CDR3, 39 bases in frame from the first base. Sequences were obtained from blood, either unsorted or a sorted T cell fraction (not recorded which). The chain is assembled from TRBV20-1 and TRBJ2-3, and possibly TRBD1, on 5 matching bases. The TCR comes from a male donor with ankylosing spondylitis. The nucleotide sequence is TGCAGTGCTAGAAAGGGGAGCACAGATACGCAGTATTTT. Translation gives CSARKGSTDTQYF.